The 31 T cell receptor beta chains given below trace back to one sample, sequenced in a study of vaccination and CD4 T cells after COVID-19. Stated treatment: approximately 10-day PBMC culture with coronavirus spike peptide pools or control peptides (ViraFEST assay). These receptors' antigens are unknown. Scientists ran DNA taken from cultured CD4+ T cells through the Oncomine TCR Beta short-read assay for sequencing. TCRdb re-derived calls from the PCR reads in MiXCR, one entry per CDR3 protein. The sample holds around 17,000 distinct CDR3 sequences, approximately 50% seen once. The source material was CD4+ T cells from blood, cultured in vitro. Receptors originate from a human donor who had recovered from COVID-19.

The chain recombines TRBV5-8 with TRBJ1-6, with a weak D call TRBD1 (5 bases). This CDR3 comprises 15 residues. CDR1 and CDR2 from the germline V gene are SGHTS and YDEGEE. V lost 1 base, J lost 8 bases, and 13 bases lay in between. The CDR3 DNA reads TGTGCCAGCAGCTTGACGACAGCATTTGATTCACCCCTCCACTTT. Translation gives CASSLTTAFDSPLHF.

Only a few counts were recorded for this clonotype. J is TRBJ1-3 and V is TRBV29-1; D is undetermined. The CDR3 has 11 amino acids. Trimming removed 2 bases from V and 4 bases from J, with 3 bases in between. CDR1 SQVTM and CDR2 ANQGSEA come from the germline V gene. CDR3 bases: TGCAGCGTTGAACGAGGAAACACCATATATTTT. Encoded protein: CSVERGNTIYF.

This CDR3 reads CSAREGGMNTEAFF. CDR3 in DNA: TGCAGTGCTAGAGAGGGCGGAATGAACACTGAAGCTTTCTTT. V is TRBV20-1 and J is TRBJ1-1; D not certain. V gave up 0 bases and J gave up 0 bases, with 8 bases separating them. The CDR3 contains 14 residues. The germline V gene has CDR1 DFQATT and CDR2 SNEGSKA (reference sequence).

This clonotype turned up a few times. The rearrangement uses TRBV20-1 and TRBJ1-1; D is perhaps TRBD1 (5 bases). Germline V gene lookup returns CDR1 DFQATT and CDR2 SNEGSKA (reference sequence). V was trimmed by 6 bases and J by 8 bases, leaving 13 bases between them. The CDR3 has 11 amino acids. The CDR3 reads CSATTGGEAFF. CDR3 nucleotide sequence: TGCAGTGCGACAACGGGGGGGGAAGCTTTCTTT.

The chain links TRBV20-1 to TRBJ2-1; 9 nucleotides align to TRBD2. Germline CDR1 is DFQATT and CDR2 is SNEGSKA (reference sequence). This CDR3 spans 15 amino acids. V lost 1 base to trimming and J lost 3 bases; unmatched junction nucleotides: 4. Here the CDR3 DNA reads TGCAGTGCTAGAGTTTTAGCGGGAGACTACAATGAGCAGTTCTTC. Protein product: CSARVLAGDYNEQFF.

The rearrangement uses TRBV10-3 and TRBJ2-4, with D tentatively TRBD2 (5 bases). Between the trimmed V and J ends, which lost 10 bases and 7 bases, there was a span of 17 bases. This CDR3 spans 13 amino acids. Germline V gives CDR1 ENHRY, CDR2 SYGVKD. The CDR3 spells CATLNMGENIQYF. The CDR3 DNA reads as TGTGCCACCCTGAATATGGGAGAGAACATTCAGTACTTC.

This clonotype was observed a handful of times. The chain recombines TRBV6-1 with TRBJ1-2; D possibly corresponds to TRBD1 (5 bases). Germline CDR1 reads MNHNS; CDR2 reads SASEGT. Trimming shortened V by 6 bases and J by 8 bases, and 13 bases separated the two germline ends. This CDR3 comprises 12 residues. CDR3 sequence: CASRPGGRGYTF. The CDR3 nucleotides are TGTGCCAGCAGACCCGGGGGTCGCGGCTACACCTTC.

In this sample, this clonotype turned up a few times. V is TRBV15 and J is TRBJ1-1, with D possibly matching TRBD1 (5 bases). Per the germline V gene, CDR1 is LNHNV and CDR2 is YYDKDF (reference sequence). Trimming pared 1 base from V and 6 bases from J, leaving 9 bases between. The CDR3 spans 13 residues. The CDR3 loop reads CATSRGQKAEAFF. The CDR3 nucleotides read TGTGCCACCAGCAGAGGACAGAAGGCTGAAGCTTTCTTT.

This clonotype has just one count. CDR3 nucleotide sequence: TGTGCCAGCAGTTTAGGCGTAGGGGGCAATCAGCCCCAGCATTTT. The encoded protein is CASSLGVGGNQPQHF. This chain links TRBV28 with TRBJ1-5; tentatively, D is TRBD1 (5 bases). With 2 bases removed from V and 2 bases from J, the gap between germline ends came to 10 bases. The CDR3 loop spans 15 amino acids. Germline CDR1 is MDHEN and CDR2 is SYDVKM.

This clonotype was seen a few times. The V gene is TRBV4-1, the J gene TRBJ2-7; 7 bases map to TRBD1. Germline trimming cut 3 bases from V and 3 bases from J; bases unmatched to any gene: 8. CDR1 is MGHRA, CDR2 YSYEKL, per germline. This CDR3 comprises 15 residues. CDR3 sequence reads: CASSQGQGVSYEQYF. The CDR3, as DNA: TGCGCCAGCAGCCAGGGCCAGGGGGTCAGCTACGAGCAGTACTTC.

V usage is TRBV6-4 and J usage is TRBJ2-1; 12 bases agree with TRBD2. CDR1 is MRHNA, CDR2 SNTAGT, per germline. The CDR3 loop spans 16 amino acids. Unmatched junction bases numbered 4, after V lost 0 bases and J lost 7 bases. The CDR3 is CASSDSGLAGGNEQFF. In DNA, the CDR3 is TGTGCCAGCAGTGACTCGGGGCTAGCGGGAGGGAATGAGCAGTTCTTC.

V usage is TRBV12-1 and J usage is TRBJ1-2. TRBV12-1 is described as a pseudogene. The CDR3 extends over 15 amino acids. CDR3 region: CASSLGLRSPYGYTF. CDR3 nucleotides: TGTGCCAGCAGCTTAGGACTAAGATCTCCTTATGGCTACACCTTC.

This clonotype occurred a few times. The chain joins TRBV24-1 to TRBJ2-1, with unresolved D. Per germline, CDR1 KGHDR and CDR2 SFDVKD. Trimming removed 1 base at V and 10 bases at J, with 10 bases between. This CDR3 contains 13 residues. The CDR3 region is CATSDLPLTEQFF. The CDR3 coding sequence is TGTGCCACCAGTGATTTACCCCTCACGGAGCAGTTCTTC.

V usage is TRBV5-1 and J usage is TRBJ1-4; tentative D call: TRBD1 (5 bases). Trimming cost V 0 bases and J 0 bases, with 9 bases left between them. The CDR3 is 16 residues long. Germline-derived CDR1 and CDR2 are SGHRS and YFSETQ. The CDR3 DNA sequence: TGCGCCAGCAGCTTGGACAGGTTCACAACTAATGAAAAACTGTTTTTT. Protein sequence: CASSLDRFTTNEKLFF.

The chain joins TRBV6-1 to TRBJ1-4; TRBD1 is a possible D gene (6 bases). The V and J ends lost 6 bases and 4 bases respectively, with 15 bases between them. CDR1 is MNHNS, CDR2 SASEGT, per germline. The CDR3 loop spans 15 amino acids. The CDR3 DNA reads TGTGCCAGCAGCCCCACGCAGGGGATTAATGAAAAACTGTTTTTT. Translation: CASSPTQGINEKLFF.

The chain uses TRBV5-5 and TRBJ2-1; D perhaps matches TRBD1 (5 bases). The ends were cut back, 0 bases at V and 7 bases at J, with 8 bases in the middle. The CDR3 contains 13 residues. Germline V lookup: CDR1 SGHKS, CDR2 YYEKEE (reference sequence). CDR3 nucleotide sequence: TGTGCCAGCAGCTTGGAAAGGGGAAATGAGCAGTTCTTC. It codes for CASSLERGNEQFF. Full variable domain (remainder filled in from reference TRBV5-5 and TRBJ2-1): DAGVTQSPTHLIKTRGQQVTLRCSPISGHKSVSWYQQVLGQGPQFIFQYYEKEERGRGNFPDRFSARQFPNYSSELNVNALLLGDSALYLCASSLERGNEQFFGPGTRLTVL.

This chain joins TRBV21-1 and TRBJ1-5. TRBV21-1 is termed a pseudogene. The CDR3 sequence is 17 residues long. The CDR3, as DNA: TGTGCCAGCAGCACTCCTTGTCGGGTTTATAGCAATCAGCCCCAGCATTTT. As protein: CASSTPCRVYSNQPQHF.

The CDR3 here is CASGIQGGGNQPQHF. As DNA, the CDR3 is TGTGCTAGTGGTATACAGGGTGGAGGCAATCAGCCCCAGCATTTT. The chain combines TRBV12-5 with TRBJ1-5; D possibly corresponds to TRBD1 (6 bases). CDR1 is LGHNT, CDR2 FRNRAP, per germline. The CDR3 spans 15 residues. Trimming removed 5 bases from V and 2 bases from J, with 13 bases in between.

This clonotype rates as large. The CDR3 sequence: CASTPFPGVRTEAFF. The CDR3 DNA follows: TGTGCCAGCACCCCCTTCCCAGGGGTACGGACTGAAGCTTTCTTT. This sequence joins TRBV27 and TRBJ1-1, with D perhaps matching TRBD1 (6 bases). V was trimmed by 7 bases and J by 5 bases, leaving 20 bases between them. Per the germline V gene, CDR1 is MNHEY and CDR2 is SMNVEV (reference sequence). The CDR3 sequence is 15 residues long.

The V call is TRBV14, the J call TRBJ1-3; D may be TRBD1 (5 bases). The germline CDR1 and CDR2 sequences are SGHDN and FVKESK. Trimming took off 0 bases at V and 3 bases at J, with 15 bases between the two ends. The CDR3 runs to 17 residues. CDR3 DNA: TGTGCCAGCAGCCAAGACAACAGGATGTTTGTTGGAAACACCATATATTTT. Translation: CASSQDNRMFVGNTIYF.

The chain has TRBV27 and TRBJ2-5, with D possibly TRBD2 on 6 matching bases. The CDR3 spans 12 residues. CDR1 MNHEY and CDR2 SMNVEV come from the germline V gene (reference sequence). V was clipped by 8 bases and J by 2 bases, with 9 bases between them. The CDR3 loop is CASWAGQETQYF. CDR3 bases: TGTGCCAGCTGGGCGGGACAAGAGACCCAGTACTTC.

There are a few counts of this clonotype. The chain is built from TRBV7-2 and TRBJ1-1, with D perhaps matching TRBD1 (6 bases). The CDR3 extends over 14 amino acids. Looked up from germline, CDR1 is SGHTA and CDR2 is FQGNSA. V gave up 1 base and J gave up 5 bases, with 11 bases separating them. CDR3 sequence (DNA): TGTGCCAGCAGCTTAGAGGGGGGGAGGACTGAAGCTTTCTTT. It is translated as CASSLEGGRTEAFF.

CDR3 protein: CASSLLGKEGEAFF. The CDR3 coding sequence is TGTGCCAGCAGTTTATTGGGGAAGGAAGGTGAAGCTTTCTTT. V usage is TRBV28 and J usage is TRBJ1-1; no clear D. Trimming removed 1 base from V and 7 bases from J, with 13 bases in between. Looked up from germline, CDR1 is MDHEN and CDR2 is SYDVKM. CDR3 size: 14 residues.

The chain employs TRBV15 and TRBJ2-7; D is undetermined. Per germline, CDR1 LNHNV and CDR2 YYDKDF (reference sequence). This CDR3 contains 16 residues. V was shortened by 0 bases and J by 4 bases, with 16 bases between the two germline ends. The CDR3 is CATSRDFGLPPYEQYF. CDR3 nucleotide sequence: TGTGCCACCAGCAGAGATTTTGGGCTACCCCCATACGAGCAGTACTTC. The complete variable domain, with remaining parts taken from reference TRBV15 and TRBJ2-7, reads DAMVIQNPRYQVTQFGKPVTLSCSQTLNHNVMYWYQQKSSQAPKLLFHYYDKDFNNEADTPDNFQSRRPNTSFCFLDIRSPGLGDTAMYLCATSRDFGLPPYEQYFGPGTRLTVT.

This clonotype was found a few times. The genes are TRBV5-1 and TRBJ1-6; possible D gene TRBD1, 5 bases. The germline V gene has CDR1 SGHRS and CDR2 YFSETQ. V dropped 6 bases and J dropped 7 bases, with 14 bases sitting between them. The CDR3 loop spans 14 amino acids. The CDR3 here is CASKGVGGNSPLHF. CDR3 bases: TGCGCCAGCAAGGGAGTCGGGGGGAATTCACCCCTCCACTTT.

This clonotype has just a few counts. The V gene is TRBV10-3, the J gene TRBJ1-2; D is unclear. This CDR3 is built from 13 residues. Trimming removed 8 bases from V and 0 bases from J, with 10 bases in between. Germline lookup yields CDR1 ENHRY and CDR2 SYGVKD. The CDR3 DNA reads as TGTGCCATCCCGGATGAAGCTAACTATGGCTACACCTTC. This gives the protein CAIPDEANYGYTF.

On this clonotype itself: An end of the junction does not agree with germline; a read error may underlie this. The chain combines TRBV6-2 or TRBV6-3 with TRBJ1-1; maybe TRBD1 (6 bases). The CDR3 is made up of 15 amino acids. Germline lookup yields CDR1 MNHEY and CDR2 SVGEGT. CDR3 amino acids: CASLPSTQGNTEAFF. Written as DNA, the CDR3 is TGTGCCAGCTTACCTTCTACACAGGGTAACACTGAAGCCTTCTTT.

V usage is TRBV20-1 and J usage is TRBJ1-6, with 9 positions matching TRBD1. This CDR3 is 16 amino acids long. The V gene's germline CDR1 is DFQATT and CDR2 SNEGSKA (reference sequence). The J segment lost 11 bases and the V segment lost 1 base, leaving 12 bases of the junction unmatched. The CDR3 spells CSARGRTGVFRTPLHF. The CDR3 coding sequence is TGCAGTGCTAGAGGTCGGACAGGGGTATTCAGGACACCCCTCCACTTT.

The chain joins TRBV15 to TRBJ2-7; TRBD1 agrees at 10 bases. In germline, CDR1 is LNHNV, CDR2 YYDKDF (reference sequence). The ends lost 6 bases at V and 0 bases at J; junction bases unmatched: 5. CDR3 length equals 15 residues. The CDR3 DNA sequence: TGTGCCACCAGGAACCGGGACAGGGGCTCCTACGAGCAGTACTTC. It is translated as CATRNRDRGSYEQYF.

The rearrangement joins TRBV12-3 or TRBV12-4 to TRBJ2-1, with TRBD1 as a possible D gene (6 bases). This CDR3 has 13 amino acids. V was clipped by 6 bases and J by 6 bases, with 12 bases between them. CDR3 sequence: CASRAQGLNEQFF. The CDR3 coding sequence is TGTGCCAGCAGGGCACAGGGTCTCAATGAGCAGTTCTTC.

In this sample, this clonotype turned up a few times. The chain is built from TRBV2 and TRBJ2-7; 7 bases fit TRBD1. Losses at the gene ends were 4 bases for V and 2 bases for J; bases not matched to a gene: 2. CDR3 length: 13 residues. CDR1 and CDR2 from the germline V gene are SNHLY and FYNNEI. The CDR3 DNA reads as TGTGCCAGCAGTGGACAGGGCCCCTACGAGCAGTACTTC. This sequence encodes CASSGQGPYEQYF. The variable domain in full, with the rest retrieved from reference TRBV2 and TRBJ2-7, is EPEVTQTPSHQVTQMGQEVILRCVPISNHLYFYWYRQILGQKVEFLVSFYNNEISEKSEIFDDQFSVERPDGSNFTLKIRSTKLEDSAMYFCASSGQGPYEQYFGPGTRLTVT.